One sample yielded the 27 T cell receptor beta chains listed below, sequenced in a study of vaccination and CD4 T cells after COVID-19. What these receptors recognize is not known. Oncomine TCR Beta short-read sequencing was applied to DNA from cultured CD4+ T cells. Via MiXCR, TCRdb re-called the PCR reads, giving one row per CDR3 protein. The profile covers about 5,700 distinct CDR3 sequences, with approximately 40% appearing a single time and about 50% taken by the ten largest. Treatment given: roughly 10-day PBMC culture with coronavirus spike peptide pools or control peptides (ViraFEST assay). Samples of CD4+ T cells were obtained from the unexposed donor before the COVID-19 pandemic (2011-2018). Sequencing was done on a sample of CD4+ T cells from blood, cultured in vitro. The receptor source for this set is a human donor in good health.

This clonotype has more than one count but fewer than ten. The chain combines TRBV20-1 with TRBJ1-6, with TRBD1 matching 7 bases. CDR1 is DFQATT, CDR2 SNEGSKA, per germline (reference sequence). With 6 bases clipped from V and 7 bases from J, the junction kept 15 bases outside the gene matches. CDR3 length: 16 amino acids. CDR3 amino acids: CSAPGGSPGSNSPLHF. The CDR3 DNA reads as TGCAGTGCCCCAGGGGGGAGTCCGGGGTCCAATTCACCCCTCCACTTT.

This chain uses TRBV9 with TRBJ2-5; D unclear. This CDR3 region has 13 residues. Germline CDR1 is SGDLS and CDR2 is YYNGEE. Trimming stripped 1 base from V and 5 bases from J, with 9 bases between. Written as DNA, the CDR3 is TGTGCCAGCAGCGTAACCCCCCCTGAGACCCAGTACTTC. Translation gives CASSVTPPETQYF.

The chain employs TRBV6-1 and TRBJ1-1, with D hard to call. Germline V CDR1 and CDR2: MNHNS, SASEGT. Trimming shortened V by 4 bases and J by 3 bases, and 9 bases separated the two germline ends. The CDR3 has 13 residues. In DNA form, the CDR3 reads TGTGCCAGCAGTGGGGAAGGAGACACTGAAGCTTTCTTT. It is translated as CASSGEGDTEAFF.

The J gene is TRBJ1-2, the V gene TRBV7-9; D gene uncertain. The CDR3 has 11 residues. Germline V gene sequence: CDR1 SEHNR, CDR2 FQNEAQ (reference sequence). Between the trimmed V and J ends, which lost 5 bases and 2 bases, there was a span of 3 bases. This chain's CDR3 is CASSRNYGYTF. The CDR3 nucleotides read TGTGCCAGCAGCAGAAACTATGGCTACACCTTC. Combining the CDR3 with reference TRBV7-9 and TRBJ1-2 gives the whole variable domain DTGVSQNPRHKITKRGQNVTFRCDPISEHNRLYWYRQTLGQGPEFLTYFQNEAQLEKSRLLSDRFSAERPKGSFSTLEIQRTEQGDSAMYLCASSRNYGYTFGSGTRLTVV.

J is TRBJ1-2 and V is TRBV29-1, with D maybe TRBD1 (6 bases). The CDR3 loop spans 11 amino acids. V was pared by 8 bases and J by 4 bases, with 11 bases between. From germline, CDR1 is SQVTM and CDR2 ANQGSEA. DNA for the CDR3: TGCAGCAGGGGGGACACCTATGGCTACACCTTC. As protein: CSRGDTYGYTF.

This clonotype was counted only a few times. The chain employs TRBV7-3 and TRBJ2-5; no definite D call. Trimming took 5 bases from V and 5 from J, leaving 12 bases between them. The CDR3 extends over 13 amino acids. Looked up from germline, CDR1 is SGHTA and CDR2 is FQGTGA. The CDR3 DNA reads TGTGCCAGCAGCCCGGCGCGGTCGGAGACCCAGTACTTC. This sequence encodes CASSPARSETQYF.

This clonotype has just a few counts. This chain joins TRBV5-1 and TRBJ1-2, with D possibly matching TRBD1 (5 bases). Germline V CDR1 and CDR2: SGHRS, YFSETQ. The CDR3 extends over 14 amino acids. V was cut by 4 bases and J by 4 bases, with 14 bases left in between. CDR3 amino acids: CASSPGGVGYGYTF. CDR3 bases: TGCGCCAGCAGCCCCGGAGGGGTAGGCTATGGCTACACCTTC. The whole variable domain, remainder taken from reference TRBV5-1 and TRBJ1-2, is KAGVTQTPRYLIKTRGQQVTLSCSPISGHRSVSWYQQTPGQGLQFLFEYFSETQRNKGNFPGRFSGRQFSNSRSEMNVSTLELGDSALYLCASSPGGVGYGYTFGSGTRLTVV.

The V and J genes are TRBV19 and TRBJ2-5, with TRBD2 matching over 7 bases. The ends lost 4 bases at V and 2 bases at J; junction bases unmatched: 4. Germline lookup yields CDR1 LNHDA and CDR2 SQIVND (reference sequence). The CDR3 length is 14 residues. CDR3 sequence: CASSTSGVQETQYF. CDR3 sequence (DNA): TGTGCCAGTAGTACCAGCGGGGTGCAAGAGACCCAGTACTTC.

By frequency in the sample, this clonotype is medium-sized. This chain links TRBV5-8 with TRBJ2-7; D ambiguous. This CDR3 is 14 amino acids long. The V gene's germline CDR1 is SGHTS and CDR2 YDEGEE. Trimming pared 0 bases from V and 3 bases from J, leaving 10 bases between. The CDR3 loop is CASSLGTPSYEQYF. The CDR3 nucleotides read TGTGCCAGCAGCTTGGGGACCCCCAGCTACGAGCAGTACTTC. Complete variable domain (other parts from reference TRBV5-8 and TRBJ2-7): EAGVTQSPTHLIKTRGQQATLRCSPISGHTSVYWYQQALGLGLQFLLWYDEGEERNRGNFPPRFSGRQFPNYSSELNVNALELEDSALYLCASSLGTPSYEQYFGPGTRLTVT.

This chain connects TRBV27 to TRBJ2-7, with D perhaps TRBD1 (6 bases). Germline values: CDR1 MNHEY, CDR2 SMNVEV (reference sequence). Trimming removed 5 bases at V and 2 bases at J, with 13 bases between. There are 14 residues in the CDR3. The CDR3 region has the DNA TGTGCCAGCAGTCCCTACAGGGTGGCCTACGAGCAGTACTTC. This translates into CASSPYRVAYEQYF.

This clonotype is labeled medium-sized. This chain links TRBV7-2 with TRBJ2-2, with 10 bases fitting TRBD2. The CDR3 runs 16 residues. CDR1 SGHTA and CDR2 FQGNSA come from the germline V gene. V shed 6 bases, J shed 4 bases, and the junction held 8 bases outside the gene matches. CDR3 coding DNA: TGTGCCAGCAGGAGAGCTAGCGGGGGAGGCACCGGGGAGCTGTTTTTT. Translated, it gives CASRRASGGGTGELFF. Filled out from reference TRBV7-2 and TRBJ2-2, the complete variable domain reads GAGVSQSPSNKVTEKGKDVELRCDPISGHTALYWYRQSLGQGLEFLIYFQGNSAPDKSGLPSDRFSAERTGGSVSTLTIQRTQQEDSAVYLCASRRASGGGTGELFFGEGSRLTVL.

This chain links TRBV7-2 with TRBJ2-4; possible D gene TRBD1, 6 bases. The V gene's germline CDR1 is SGHTA and CDR2 FQGNSA. V was pared by 5 bases and J by 1 base, with 6 bases between. The CDR3 sequence is 13 residues long. CDR3 residues: CASSTGAKNIQYF. CDR3 DNA sequence: TGTGCCAGCAGCACAGGGGCCAAAAACATTCAGTACTTC.

Here the CDR3 reads CASSSGPAGLNEQFF. The CDR3 DNA reads TGTGCCAGCAGCTCGGGTCCCGCAGGCCTCAATGAGCAGTTCTTC. This chain joins TRBV7-2 and TRBJ2-1; D unclear. The germline V gene encodes CDR1 SGHTA and CDR2 FQGNSA. This CDR3 contains 15 residues. V lost 4 bases to trimming and J lost 6 bases, with 16 bases between them.

This clonotype was seen more than once but under ten times. V usage is TRBV2 and J usage is TRBJ2-5; 9 bases match TRBD2. Germline-derived CDR1 and CDR2 are SNHLY and FYNNEI. J lost 9 bases, V lost 4 bases, and 0 bases had no gene match. This CDR3 region has 11 residues. In DNA form, the CDR3 reads TGTGCCAGCAGTGGACTAGCGGCCCAGTACTTC. This sequence encodes CASSGLAAQYF.

V usage is TRBV27 and J usage is TRBJ2-3, with D possibly TRBD2 on 5 matching bases. CDR3 length equals 15 residues. The V and J ends lost 0 bases and 9 bases respectively, with 16 bases between them. Germline CDR1 MNHEY, CDR2 SMNVEV (reference sequence). The DNA for the CDR3 is TGTGCCAGCAGTTTATCGACGGCACCTCGAGGGACGCAGTATTTT. It yields the protein CASSLSTAPRGTQYF.

This clonotype has a handful of counts. The chain joins TRBV12-3 or TRBV12-4 to TRBJ1-2, with D maybe TRBD1 (6 bases). The V gene lost 8 bases and the J gene lost 8 bases, with 12 bases spanning the gap. CDR3 length equals 11 residues. The CDR3 region is CASGGQRGYTF. As DNA, the CDR3 is TGTGCCAGCGGTGGACAGCGCGGCTACACCTTC.

The rearrangement uses TRBV6-1 and TRBJ1-5; 12 nucleotides line up with TRBD1. V lost 6 bases to trimming and J lost 6 bases; unmatched junction nucleotides: 3. Germline V lookup: CDR1 MNHNS, CDR2 SASEGT. The CDR3 has 14 amino acids. CDR3 bases: TGTGCCAGCAGCGAGGGACAGGGGGCTCAGCCCCAGCATTTT. It yields the protein CASSEGQGAQPQHF.

A few counts support this clonotype. The V and J genes are TRBV7-7 and TRBJ2-2, with no clear D. The CDR3 spans 16 residues. The germline CDR1 and CDR2 sequences are SSHAT and FNYEAQ (reference sequence). Trimming pared 3 bases from V and 0 bases from J, leaving 11 bases between. The CDR3 spells CASSLLHTANTGELFF. As DNA, the CDR3 is TGTGCCAGCAGCTTGCTACACACTGCGAACACCGGGGAGCTGTTTTTT.

V is TRBV7-9 and J is TRBJ1-2; 7 nucleotides align to TRBD1. V shed 4 bases and J 0 bases; nucleotides not matched to a gene: 5. The V gene's germline CDR1 is SEHNR and CDR2 FQNEAQ (reference sequence). This CDR3 spans 15 amino acids. The DNA for the CDR3 is TGTGCCAGCAGCTCCCGGACAGGTTCTAACTATGGCTACACCTTC. As protein: CASSSRTGSNYGYTF. The full variable domain, its missing parts supplied by reference TRBV7-9 and TRBJ1-2, is DTGVSQNPRHKITKRGQNVTFRCDPISEHNRLYWYRQTLGQGPEFLTYFQNEAQLEKSRLLSDRFSAERPKGSFSTLEIQRTEQGDSAMYLCASSSRTGSNYGYTFGSGTRLTVV.

V usage is TRBV5-6 and J usage is TRBJ1-5, with D unclear. The CDR3 consists of 13 residues. The germline V gene encodes CDR1 SGHDT and CDR2 YYEEEE. The germline V and J ends were trimmed by 4 bases and 3 bases, with 8 bases remaining between them. The CDR3 DNA reads TGTGCCAGCAGCAGGTTCTCCAATCAGCCCCAGCATTTT. Its protein product is CASSRFSNQPQHF.

This chain uses TRBV6-1 with TRBJ2-2; 8 bases are shared with TRBD1. The V gene end was trimmed by 5 bases and the J gene end by 0 bases; junction bases not matched to a gene: 2. The CDR3 runs to 15 residues. Germline lookup yields CDR1 MNHNS and CDR2 SASEGT. This CDR3 is CASSRTGSNTGELFF. The CDR3 nucleotides are TGTGCCAGCAGTAGGACAGGGTCGAACACCGGGGAGCTGTTTTTT.

This clonotype was counted between two and nine times. The V and J genes are TRBV2 and TRBJ2-7; a weak D match, TRBD1 (7 bases). Germline V gives CDR1 SNHLY, CDR2 FYNNEI. V was clipped by 11 bases and J by 2 bases, with 16 bases between them. CDR3 length equals 13 residues. CDR3 amino acids: CASSAGGTYEQYF. For the CDR3, the DNA is TGTGCCTCCTCCGCAGGGGGGACCTACGAGCAGTACTTC.

The chain employs TRBV5-4 and TRBJ2-1; 10 bases align to TRBD2. The CDR3 runs to 16 residues. Germline V gives CDR1 SGHNT, CDR2 YYREEE (reference sequence). Trimming cost V 6 bases and J 7 bases; bases outside gene matches: 13. The DNA of the CDR3 is TGTGCCAGCACCCAAGAGCGGGGGGGGCACTTGAATGAGCAGTTCTTC. Encoded protein: CASTQERGGHLNEQFF.

The chain employs TRBV7-9 and TRBJ1-3; no clear D gene. The V and J ends lost 3 bases and 0 bases respectively, with 12 bases between them. From germline, CDR1 is SEHNR and CDR2 FQNEAQ (reference sequence). The CDR3 has 16 residues. CDR3 residues: CASSLSRPNSGNTIYF. The DNA of the CDR3 is TGTGCCAGCAGCTTGTCGCGCCCGAACTCTGGAAACACCATATATTTT. Full variable domain (missing parts from reference TRBV7-9 and TRBJ1-3): DTGVSQNPRHKITKRGQNVTFRCDPISEHNRLYWYRQTLGQGPEFLTYFQNEAQLEKSRLLSDRFSAERPKGSFSTLEIQRTEQGDSAMYLCASSLSRPNSGNTIYFGEGSWLTVV.

This clonotype has a handful of counts. The chain uses TRBV7-9 and TRBJ2-7; D possibly corresponds to TRBD1 (6 bases). Germline V gene data show CDR1 as SEHNR and CDR2 as FQNEAQ (reference sequence). The CDR3 sequence is 15 residues long. V was cut by 4 bases and J by 2 bases, with 15 bases left in between. The CDR3 reads CASSSRQVDPYEQYF. For the CDR3, the DNA is TGTGCCAGCAGCTCCCGACAGGTAGATCCCTACGAGCAGTACTTC.

This clonotype was seen a few times. This chain uses TRBV6-1 with TRBJ1-5, with D hard to call. The CDR3 runs 14 residues. Germline lookup yields CDR1 MNHNS and CDR2 SASEGT. Trimming took 10 bases from V and 0 from J, leaving 13 bases between them. The CDR3: CATGPPGSNQPQHF. The CDR3 DNA is TGTGCCACCGGACCCCCGGGTAGCAATCAGCCCCAGCATTTT.

The chain employs TRBV6-1 and TRBJ2-7, with 8 bases aligning to TRBD1. The CDR3 is made up of 14 amino acids. The germline CDR1 and CDR2 sequences are MNHNS and SASEGT. V lost 6 bases to trimming and J lost 6 bases; unmatched junction nucleotides: 10. The CDR3 nucleotides read TGTGCCAGCAGGGGGACAGGAAAGGGCTTCGAGCAGTACTTC. Translated, it gives CASRGTGKGFEQYF.